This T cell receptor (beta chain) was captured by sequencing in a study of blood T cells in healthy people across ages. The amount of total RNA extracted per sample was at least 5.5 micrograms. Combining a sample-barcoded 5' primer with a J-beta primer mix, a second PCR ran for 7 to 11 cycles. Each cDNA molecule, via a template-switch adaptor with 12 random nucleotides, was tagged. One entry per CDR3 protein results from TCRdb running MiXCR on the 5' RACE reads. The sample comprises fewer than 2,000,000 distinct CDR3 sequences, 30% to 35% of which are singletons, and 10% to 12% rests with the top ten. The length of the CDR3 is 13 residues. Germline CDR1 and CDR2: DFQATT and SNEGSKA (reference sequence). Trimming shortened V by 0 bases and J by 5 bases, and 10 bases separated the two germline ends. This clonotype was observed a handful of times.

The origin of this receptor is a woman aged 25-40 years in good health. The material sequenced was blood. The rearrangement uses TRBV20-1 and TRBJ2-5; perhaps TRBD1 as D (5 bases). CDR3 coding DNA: TGCAGTGCTAGAGATACAGGACGGGAGACCCAGTACTTC. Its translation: CSARDTGRETQYF.